This entry is about one T cell receptor beta chain. The data are from a study of siplizumab effects on memory and regulatory T cells. The length of the CDR3 is 15 residues. Germline loops: CDR1 SGHTA, CDR2 FQGTGA. V lost 1 base, J lost 4 bases, and 4 bases stayed unmatched. The table came from immunoSEQ multiplex PCR; TCRdb's copy has only in-frame clones and leaves some out. In the table there are about 100,000 clones, 90% to 95% of which are singletons. The rearrangement links TRBV7-3 to TRBJ2-1, with TRBD1 identical over 7 bases. The sample taken for sequencing was Tregs sorted from blood. The receptor comes from a human donor in good health. CDR3 DNA: TGTGCCAGCAGCTTAAGCCCGGGACAGTACAATGAGCAGTTCTTC. As protein: CASSLSPGQYNEQFF.